A selection of T cell receptor beta chains follows, all from one sample in a study of blood T cell repertoires in COVID-19. Only in-frame clones appear in the TCRdb table, and some are missing; sequencing was by immunoSEQ multiplex PCR. Of around 140,000 clones listed, 87% are singletons. The sequenced sample consisted of peripheral blood. These receptors were collected from a man aged 45-60 years who had recovered from COVID-19. Each CDR3 is given with its conserved first and last residue. D genes are given only for firm matches. Size is omitted from some rows. Given values are once, few, many or a class for expanded clones.

length: 13; D: -; J: TRBJ2-4; V: TRBV5-1; size: -; CDR3: CASSLVRENIQYF; DNA: TGCGCCAGCAGCTTGGTTCGAGAAAACATTCAGTACTTC
length: 14; D: -; J: TRBJ1-1; V: TRBV19; size: once; CDR3: CASSMGRPNTEAFF; DNA: TGTGCCAGTAGTATGGGCAGGCCGAACACTGAAGCTTTCTTT
length: 13; D: TRBD1; J: TRBJ2-7; V: TRBV5-6; size: -; CDR3: CASSLGTGYEQYF; DNA: TGTGCCAGCAGCTTGGGGACAGGGTACGAGCAGTACTTC
length: 14; D: -; J: TRBJ1-4; V: TRBV28; size: -; CDR3: CASTPGGSPGKLFF; DNA: TGTGCCAGCACCCCCGGAGGGAGTCCTGGAAAACTGTTTTTT
length: 14; D: -; J: TRBJ2-7; V: TRBV6-6; size: -; CDR3: CASSFTVGTYEQYF; DNA: TGTGCCAGCAGTTTTACAGTAGGTACCTACGAGCAGTACTTC
length: 14; D: -; J: TRBJ2-2; V: TRBV12-2; size: -; CDR3: CASRLVGNTGELFF; DNA: TGTGCAAGTCGCTTAGTCGGGAACACCGGGGAGCTGTTTTTT
length: 13; D: TRBD1; J: TRBJ2-7; V: TRBV30; size: -; CDR3: CASRPGQAYEQYF; DNA: TGTGCCTCCCGGCCGGGACAGGCCTACGAGCAGTACTTC
length: 15; D: TRBD1; J: TRBJ1-4; V: TRBV9; size: -; CDR3: CASSVGTGVNEKLFF; DNA: TGTGCCAGCAGCGTAGGGACAGGAGTTAATGAAAAACTGTTTTTT
length: 14; D: TRBD1; J: TRBJ2-2; V: TRBV6-5; size: once; CDR3: CASRPTGDTGELFF; DNA: TGTGCCAGCAGGCCCACAGGGGACACCGGGGAGCTGTTTTTT
length: 14; D: -; J: TRBJ2-5; V: TRBV18; size: -; CDR3: CASSPPGSEETQYF; DNA: TGTGCCAGCTCACCCCCAGGGTCGGAGGAGACCCAGTACTTC
length: 13; D: TRBD1; J: TRBJ2-5; V: TRBV2; size: -; CDR3: CASRGTGRETQYF; DNA: TGTGCCAGCAGAGGGACAGGGCGAGAGACCCAGTACTTC
length: 14; D: -; J: TRBJ1-6; V: TRBV9; size: once; CDR3: CASSLQTGNSPLHF; DNA: TGTGCCAGCAGCCTCCAGACGGGGAATTCACCCCTCCACTTT
length: 13; D: -; J: TRBJ2-1; V: TRBV6-5; size: -; CDR3: CASSPHGRGSLFF; DNA: TGTGCCAGCAGTCCACACGGACGGGGATCGCTGTTCTTC
length: 15; D: -; J: TRBJ2-2; V: TRBV4-3; size: -; CDR3: CASSHRVGFTGELFF; DNA: TGCGCCAGCAGCCACAGGGTTGGGTTCACCGGGGAGCTGTTTTTT
length: 16; D: -; J: TRBJ2-3; V: TRBV11-2; size: -; CDR3: CASSLAGGPDTDTQYF; DNA: TGTGCCAGCAGCTTAGCCGGGGGGCCAGACACAGATACGCAGTATTTT
length: 12; D: -; J: TRBJ1-1; V: TRBV6-2/TRBV6-3; size: once; CDR3: CASSYDRTEAFF; DNA: TGTGCCAGCAGTTACGACAGGACCGAAGCTTTCTTT
length: 14; D: -; J: TRBJ2-2; V: TRBV7-9; size: -; CDR3: CASSFLSNTGELFF; DNA: TGTGCCAGCAGCTTCTTATCGAACACCGGGGAGCTGTTTTTT
length: 12; D: -; J: TRBJ1-5; V: TRBV6-5; size: -; CDR3: CASNTGNQPQHF; DNA: TGTGCCAGCAACACAGGCAATCAGCCCCAGCATTTT
length: 14; D: TRBD1; J: TRBJ1-2; V: TRBV3-1/TRBV3-2; size: once; CDR3: CASSTGGLIYGYTF; DNA: TGTGCCAGTTCGACAGGGGGACTTATTTATGGCTACACCTTC
length: 13; D: -; J: TRBJ1-1; V: TRBV12-3/TRBV12-4; size: -; CDR3: CASTRQMNTEAFF; DNA: TGTGCCAGCACCAGACAGATGAACACTGAAGCTTTCTTT
length: 16; D: TRBD2; J: TRBJ2-2; V: TRBV6-2/TRBV6-3; size: -; CDR3: CASSRTSASNTGELFF; DNA: TGTGCCAGCAGCCGGACTAGCGCCTCGAACACCGGGGAGCTGTTTTTT
length: 13; D: -; J: TRBJ1-2; V: TRBV7-9; size: -; CDR3: CASSLQGGYGYTF; DNA: TGTGCCAGCAGCTTGCAGGGTGGTTATGGCTACACCTTC
length: 14; D: -; J: TRBJ1-5; V: TRBV27; size: -; CDR3: CASSLWASNQPQHF; DNA: TGTGCCAGCAGTTTATGGGCTAGCAATCAGCCCCAGCATTTT
length: 18; D: TRBD2; J: TRBJ2-1; V: TRBV3-1/TRBV3-2; size: -; CDR3: CASRPPLASGGTYNEQFF; DNA: TGTGCCAGCAGGCCGCCCTTGGCTAGCGGGGGTACCTACAATGAGCAGTTCTTC
length: 17; D: TRBD2; J: TRBJ2-3; V: TRBV9; size: -; CDR3: CASSVGEGRRGTDTQYF; DNA: TGTGCCAGCAGCGTAGGGGAGGGCAGGCGGGGCACAGATACGCAGTATTTT
length: 15; D: -; J: TRBJ1-5; V: TRBV6-2/TRBV6-3; size: -; CDR3: CASSLQANSNQPQHF; DNA: TGTGCCAGCAGTTTGCAGGCGAATAGCAATCAGCCCCAGCATTTT
length: 16; D: TRBD1; J: TRBJ2-1; V: TRBV6-4; size: -; CDR3: CASSEYPGQGYNEQFF; DNA: TGTGCCAGCAGTGAGTACCCGGGACAGGGGTACAATGAGCAGTTCTTC
length: 14; D: -; J: TRBJ1-6; V: TRBV6-6; size: -; CDR3: CASRTLTGNSPLHF; DNA: TGTGCCAGCAGAACCCTGACCGGGAATTCACCCCTCCACTTT
length: 12; D: TRBD1; J: TRBJ1-2; V: TRBV5-6; size: -; CDR3: CASSDRVSGYTF; DNA: TGTGCCAGCAGCGACAGGGTGAGTGGCTACACCTTC
length: 18; D: TRBD1; J: TRBJ1-3; V: TRBV9; size: -; CDR3: CASSVASGRGLSGNTIYF; DNA: TGTGCCAGCAGCGTAGCCTCCGGTAGGGGGCTTTCCGGAAACACCATATATTTT
length: 16; D: TRBD2; J: TRBJ2-7; V: TRBV6-1; size: once; CDR3: CASSEVLGLGLREQYF; DNA: TGTGCCAGCAGTGAAGTCCTAGGACTAGGGCTTCGCGAGCAGTACTTC